The T cell receptor beta chain described here comes from a study of T-cell reconstitution after alpha-beta-depleted transplantation in children. Study-wide points: The high TCRbeta diversity at day 60 in some patients came from surviving recipient T cells and thymic progenitors. By one year post-transplant, T-cell counts and diversity largely arose from T cells that were newly produced. About two months after transplant, alpha-beta T cells reportedly came from several hundred expanded graft clones.

The authors prepared the TCRbeta library with unique molecular identifiers. TCRdb processed the PCR reads anew with MiXCR; each CDR3 protein has one entry. The data contain about 150,000 distinct CDR3 sequences, 11% of them seen just once; the ten biggest clones take up about 13%. Note on this clonotype: What it binds is not known.

Trimming took 3 bases from V and 2 from J, leaving 11 bases between them. The germline V gene has CDR1 LNHDA and CDR2 SQIVND (reference sequence). This CDR3 spans 15 amino acids. The V call is TRBV19, the J call TRBJ1-5, with D perhaps matching TRBD1 (6 bases). This specimen consisted of PBMCs, obtained before TCRalphabeta/CD19-depleted stem cell transplant. The TCR was taken from a boy between 2 and 10 years old with acute myeloid leukemia, due to receive a stem cell transplant. CDR3 amino acids: CASSISQGGNQPQHF. DNA of the CDR3: TGTGCCAGTAGTATCTCACAGGGAGGCAATCAGCCCCAGCATTTT.